This TCR beta chain appears in the sequencing data of a study of blood T cell repertoires in COVID-19. Clinical history reported by participants formed the basis on which cohorts were assigned. With 6 bases removed from V and 5 bases from J, the gap between germline ends came to 4 bases. The germline CDR1 and CDR2 sequences are SNHLY and FYNNEI. The CDR3 length is 10 residues. Assay: immunoSEQ multiplex PCR; the TCRdb copy retains only in-frame clones and omits some. The table has approximately 440,000 clones, roughly 87% seen once. This TCR was sampled from a woman aged 18-30 years who had recovered from COVID-19. The sample consisted of PBMCs or T cells enriched from blood (not recorded which). This chain links TRBV2 with TRBJ2-5; D gene unclear. CDR3 amino acids: CASREETQYF. DNA for the CDR3: TGTGCCAGCAGAGAGGAGACCCAGTACTTC.